This paragraph covers one T cell receptor (beta chain) sequence. Its matching antigen is unknown. These data are taken from a study of CXCR3-negative and CXCR3-positive naive CD8 T cells. Study observations and caveats: Naive cells, whether CXCR3-negative or CXCR3-positive, had similar TRBV-TRBJ usage, while memory cells differed. CXCR3-positive naive cells carried more hydrophobic TRB CDR3s than CXCR3-negative ones.

Germline V gene data show CDR1 as SGHVS and CDR2 as FNYEAQ. CDR3 length equals 17 residues. UMI-tagged TRB cDNA libraries were built via 5' RACE. TCRdb reanalyzed the 5' RACE reads and collapses them to one entry per CDR3 protein, without DNA. Recorded for this sample: roughly 90,000 distinct CDR3 sequences. The source material was naive CXCR3- CD8+ T cells from blood. Subset here: CD45RO-CCR7+CD27+CD95- naive CD8+ T cells lacking CXCR3 (TNR3-). The receptor's source is a human donor in good health. Some clones in this sample may be carry-over from other donors' samples. The V call is TRBV7-6, the J call TRBJ2-7; without DNA, the TCRdb call of TRBD1 cannot be checked. The CDR3 loop reads CASSLVGGTGNPNEQYF.